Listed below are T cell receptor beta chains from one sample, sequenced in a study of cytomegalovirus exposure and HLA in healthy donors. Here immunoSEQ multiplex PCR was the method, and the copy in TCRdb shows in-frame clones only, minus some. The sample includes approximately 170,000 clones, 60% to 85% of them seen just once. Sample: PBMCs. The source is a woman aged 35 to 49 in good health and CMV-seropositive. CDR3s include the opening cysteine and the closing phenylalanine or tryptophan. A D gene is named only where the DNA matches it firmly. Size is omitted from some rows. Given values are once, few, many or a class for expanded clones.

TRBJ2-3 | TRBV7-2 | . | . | CASSARETQYF | TGTGCCAGCAGCGCACGAGAGACGCAGTATTTT
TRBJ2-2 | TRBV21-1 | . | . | CASSLTGSNTGELFF | TGTGCCAGCAGCCTGACAGGGAGTAACACCGGGGAGCTGTTTTTT
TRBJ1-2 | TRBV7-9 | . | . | CASSFRGGLGYTF | TGTGCCAGCAGCTTCCGCGGAGGCCTTGGCTACACCTTC
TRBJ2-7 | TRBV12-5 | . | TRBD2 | CASGLAGGKGEQYF | TGTGCTAGTGGTTTAGCGGGGGGAAAGGGCGAGCAGTACTTC
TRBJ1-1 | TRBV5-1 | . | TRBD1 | CASRYEQGILAEAFF | TGCGCCAGCAGGTACGAACAGGGGATACTAGCTGAAGCTTTCTTT
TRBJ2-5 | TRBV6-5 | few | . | CASSQLPETQYF | TGTGCCAGCAGCCAACTTCCCGAGACCCAGTACTTC
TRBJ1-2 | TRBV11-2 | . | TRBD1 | CASSLDRGTGNNYGYTF | TGTGCCAGCAGCTTAGATCGGGGGACAGGAAATAATTATGGCTACACCTTC
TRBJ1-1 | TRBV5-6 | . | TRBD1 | CASSLGQGAGTEAFF | TGTGCCAGCAGCTTGGGACAGGGGGCAGGGACTGAAGCTTTCTTT
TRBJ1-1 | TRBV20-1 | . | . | CSAGIQGEAFF | TGCAGTGCTGGGATACAGGGTGAAGCTTTCTTT
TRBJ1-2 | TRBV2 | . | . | CASQTDSGGGYTF | TGTGCCAGCCAGACGGACAGCGGAGGCGGCTACACCTTC
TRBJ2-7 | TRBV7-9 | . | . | CASAWANEQYF | TGTGCCTCGGCATGGGCCAACGAGCAGTACTTC
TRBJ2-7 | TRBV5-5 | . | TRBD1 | CASRFDRAGEQYF | TGTGCCAGCAGGTTTGACAGGGCTGGGGAGCAGTACTTC